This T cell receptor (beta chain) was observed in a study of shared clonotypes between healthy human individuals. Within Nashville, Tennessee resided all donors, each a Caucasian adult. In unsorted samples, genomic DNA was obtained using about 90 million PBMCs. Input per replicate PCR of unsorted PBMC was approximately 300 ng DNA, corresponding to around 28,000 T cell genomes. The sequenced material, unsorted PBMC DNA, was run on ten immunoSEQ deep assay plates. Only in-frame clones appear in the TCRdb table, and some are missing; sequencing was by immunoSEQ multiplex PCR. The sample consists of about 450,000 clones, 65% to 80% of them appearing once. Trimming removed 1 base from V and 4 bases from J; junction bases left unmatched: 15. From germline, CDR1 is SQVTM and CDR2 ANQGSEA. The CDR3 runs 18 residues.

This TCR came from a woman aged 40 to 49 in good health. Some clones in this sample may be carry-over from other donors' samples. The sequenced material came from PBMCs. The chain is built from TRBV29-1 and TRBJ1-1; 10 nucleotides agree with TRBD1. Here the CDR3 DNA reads TGCAGCGTTGAAGTGGGGCGGGACAGGGGTTTGTGGAGCACTGAAGCTTTCTTT. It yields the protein CSVEVGRDRGLWSTEAFF.